The clone carrying this TCR beta chain has at least ten counts. What it recognizes is unknown. The authors built TCR beta libraries using iRepertoire HTBI primers and Arm-PCR of CDR3 regions. MiXCR was run by TCRdb on the multiplex PCR reads, yielding one entry per CDR3 protein. The sample holds hundreds of thousands of distinct CDR3 sequences, more than 15% seen once. Time point noted: newly diagnosed GD, antithyroid drugs for less than 3 months. RNA from PBMCs was the source of the TCR library. The data derive from a study of regulatory T cells in long-lasting Graves disease. Overall study findings and caveats: Whereas approximately 950 public clonotypes were shared by new patients, persistent patients shared more, at a few thousand. Rather than thyroid tissue, only peripheral blood underwent study.

This receptor was identified in a female donor with Graves disease. Sequences were derived from peripheral blood mononuclear cells (PBMCs), sampled at new diagnosis, from a patient treated with antithyroid drugs.

DNA of the CDR3: TGTGCCAGCAGTTCGGGGGGAGGCGGCACAGATACGCAGTATTTT. This codes for CASSSGGGGTDTQYF. The chain carries TRBV11-2 and TRBJ2-3, with 7 nucleotides matching TRBD2. The length of the CDR3 is 15 residues. V lost 6 bases and J lost 1; bases outside the gene matches: 7. Germline loops: CDR1 SGHAT, CDR2 FQNNGV.